This T cell receptor (beta chain) was retrieved from a study of CD8+CD57+ T cells in acquired aplastic anemia. About the research overall: Isolated CD4+ and CD8+ cells, once sorted, yielded DNA averaging about 3.4 ug. In CD4+ cells, healthy donors produced an average of around 10 million reads. Study-wide findings and caveats: In common between the patients and the controls were nearly 30 CD8+ CDR3 sequences.

The CDR3 is 14 residues long. Per germline, CDR1 SGHKS and CDR2 YYEKEE (reference sequence). The V and J ends lost 0 bases and 4 bases respectively, with 10 bases between them. Concerning this clonotype: Its matching antigen is unknown. The CDR3 carries no conserved terminal phenylalanine or tryptophan, so it likely arises from a read error.

TCR beta VDJ and CDR3 profiles were obtained from a genomic DNA template. TCRdb itself ran the reads through MiXCR, one entry per CDR3 protein. This sample has 95,000 to 120,000 distinct CDR3 sequences, with 51% found just once. This clonotype originated in a human donor in good health, serving as a control. J is TRBJ1-2 and V is TRBV5-5; D is ambiguous. Sequenced material: sorted CD4+, CD8+, or CD8+CD57+ T cells (not recorded which) from PBMCs. The CDR3 DNA follows: TGTGCCAGCAGCTTGGTAGAGTTCCCCTATGGCTACACCCTC. Its protein product is CASSLVEFPYGYTL.